The 16 T cell receptor beta chains below come from one sample, sequenced in a study of blood T cell repertoires in COVID-19. Assay used: immunoSEQ multiplex PCR; TCRdb lists only in-frame clones, some missing. The table has about 250,000 clones, roughly 90% seen once. Sequenced input: PBMCs or T cells enriched from blood (not recorded which). Every receptor here comes from a woman aged 30 to 39 with acute COVID-19.

The chain joins TRBV29-1 to TRBJ2-7; D is perhaps TRBD1 (6 bases). V was clipped by 6 bases and J by 6 bases, with 21 bases between them. The CDR3 spans 14 residues. The germline V gene encodes CDR1 SQVTM and CDR2 ANQGSEA. The CDR3 protein is CSVSAGVGPIEQYF. CDR3 DNA: TGCAGCGTGAGCGCAGGGGTAGGCCCTATCGAGCAGTACTTC.

The chain carries TRBV30 and TRBJ2-1; D call uncertain. Trimming removed 5 bases from V and 4 bases from J, with 12 bases in between. The V gene's germline CDR1 is GTSNPN and CDR2 SVGIG (reference sequence). This CDR3 comprises 13 residues. CDR3 DNA: TGTGCCTGGGCCGGGTCCTATTACAATGAGCAGTTCTTC. Translating it yields CAWAGSYYNEQFF.

Written as DNA, the CDR3 is TGTGCTAGTGGTAGGGGGACAGCAAACTATGGCTACACCTTC. Amino acids: CASGRGTANYGYTF. This chain joins TRBV12-5 and TRBJ1-2, with 7 bases identical to TRBD1. The CDR3 loop spans 14 amino acids. The germline V gene encodes CDR1 LGHNT and CDR2 FRNRAP. Trimming took 5 bases from V and 2 from J; bases not matched to a gene: 5.

The gene calls are TRBV7-8 and TRBJ2-7; 10 positions match TRBD2. With V trimmed by 5 bases and J by 0 bases, 4 bases remained unmatched. Germline V gene lookup returns CDR1 SGHVS and CDR2 FQNEAQ. The CDR3 contains 15 residues. The CDR3 DNA reads as TGTGCCAGCAGCCCAGGACTAGCGGTCTCCTACGAGCAGTACTTC. Translated, it gives CASSPGLAVSYEQYF.

This clone was found once. The chain is built from TRBV30 and TRBJ1-2; D is unresolved. This CDR3 has 13 residues. Germline assignment: CDR1 GTSNPN and CDR2 SVGIG (reference sequence). Trimming cost V 2 bases and J 4 bases, with 11 bases left between them. CDR3 DNA sequence: TGTGCCTGGAGTCACGGGAGAGGCTATGGCTACACCTTC. Translating gives CAWSHGRGYGYTF.

The rearrangement joins TRBV7-9 to TRBJ1-6, with TRBD1 as a possible D gene (5 bases). Trimming shortened V by 6 bases and J by 7 bases, and 13 bases separated the two germline ends. Germline CDR1 is SEHNR and CDR2 is FQNEAQ (reference sequence). The CDR3 has 14 residues. CDR3 sequence reads: CASRLWDYNSPLHF. The DNA of the CDR3 is TGTGCCAGCAGACTCTGGGACTACAATTCACCCCTCCACTTT. Looking up the rest from reference TRBV7-9 and TRBJ1-6 gives the full variable domain: DTGVSQNPRHKITKRGQNVTFRCDPISEHNRLYWYRQTLGQGPEFLTYFQNEAQLEKSRLLSDRFSAERPKGSFSTLEIQRTEQGDSAMYLCASRLWDYNSPLHFGNGTRLTVT.

This chain joins TRBV5-5 and TRBJ1-5; D unclear. Trimming pared 0 bases from V and 0 bases from J, leaving 7 bases between. The CDR3 length is 15 residues. Germline assignment: CDR1 SGHKS and CDR2 YYEKEE (reference sequence). Here the CDR3 reads CASSLGWSSNQPQHF. CDR3 DNA: TGTGCCAGCAGCTTGGGTTGGAGTAGCAATCAGCCCCAGCATTTT.

This chain links TRBV30 with TRBJ2-1; 8 bases fit TRBD2. The CDR3 consists of 15 residues. Germline values: CDR1 GTSNPN, CDR2 SVGIG (reference sequence). Trimming removed 4 bases from V and 7 bases from J; junction bases left unmatched: 12. CDR3 nucleotides: TGTGCCTGGAACCGGCGGGGGGCCCCGGTTAATGAGCAGTTCTTC. Protein: CAWNRRGAPVNEQFF.

This clone was counted between two and nine times. This chain links TRBV5-4 with TRBJ2-1; 13 bases agree with TRBD2. Germline V gene sequence: CDR1 SGHNT, CDR2 YYREEE (reference sequence). The CDR3 consists of 15 residues. The ends lost 4 bases at V and 5 bases at J; junction bases unmatched: 3. The CDR3 coding sequence is TGTGCCAGCAGCCGAGGACTAGCGGGGGACAATGAGCAGTTCTTC. Its translation is CASSRGLAGDNEQFF.

The chain is built from TRBV27 and TRBJ1-1; 7 bases match TRBD1. Unmatched junction bases numbered 4, after V lost 1 base and J lost 8 bases. Germline V CDR1 and CDR2: MNHEY, SMNVEV (reference sequence). CDR3 size: 13 residues. The CDR3 sequence is CASSLWGDSEAFF. CDR3 DNA sequence: TGTGCCAGCAGTTTATGGGGGGACAGCGAAGCTTTCTTT.

The rearrangement links TRBV25-1 to TRBJ1-1, with TRBD1 matching over 7 bases. Germline assignment: CDR1 MGHDK and CDR2 SYGVNS. This CDR3 spans 15 amino acids. The junction had 5 bases not matched to a gene; V was cut back by 3 bases and J by 1 base. Here the CDR3 DNA reads TGTGCCAGCAGTGATGGGGGACAGCAGAACACTGAAGCTTTCTTT. Encoded protein: CASSDGGQQNTEAFF.

V is TRBV6-5 and J is TRBJ1-2; TRBD1 matches at 8 bases. Germline V gene lookup returns CDR1 MNHEY and CDR2 SVGAGI. The CDR3 is 14 residues long. V lost 2 bases, J lost 3 bases, and 2 bases stayed unmatched. CDR3 region: CASSYGTGHYGYTF. The CDR3 bases are TGTGCCAGCAGTTACGGGACAGGTCACTATGGCTACACCTTC.

DNA of the CDR3: TGTGCCAGCAGCCCAGTAGCGGGCAGCACAGATACGCAGTATTTT. Protein: CASSPVAGSTDTQYF. The chain recombines TRBV6-4 with TRBJ2-3, with 7 bases that match TRBD2. Trimming removed 6 bases from V and 0 bases from J; junction bases left unmatched: 6. Germline CDR1 reads MRHNA; CDR2 reads SNTAGT. The CDR3 runs to 15 residues.

This clone was seen a handful of times. The chain recombines TRBV20-1 with TRBJ2-7, with D unresolved. The V and J ends lost 6 bases and 3 bases respectively, with 9 bases between them. The CDR3 loop spans 11 amino acids. Germline V lookup: CDR1 DFQATT, CDR2 SNEGSKA (reference sequence). CDR3 sequence (DNA): TGCAGTGCCAGGCCTCGCTACGAGCAGTACTTC. This sequence encodes CSARPRYEQYF.

V and J are TRBV7-2 and TRBJ2-7; TRBD2 might be the D (6 bases). Trimming left V 1 base short and J 2 bases short, with 12 bases between. This CDR3 spans 15 amino acids. CDR1 and CDR2 (germline): SGHTA, FQGNSA. CDR3 sequence reads: CASSLGGSGPYEQYF. The CDR3 bases are TGTGCCAGCAGCTTAGGAGGTAGCGGACCCTACGAGCAGTACTTC. The whole variable domain, remainder taken from reference TRBV7-2 and TRBJ2-7, is GAGVSQSPSNKVTEKGKDVELRCDPISGHTALYWYRQSLGQGLEFLIYFQGNSAPDKSGLPSDRFSAERTGGSVSTLTIQRTQQEDSAVYLCASSLGGSGPYEQYFGPGTRLTVT.

This sequence joins TRBV27 and TRBJ2-7; TRBD1 aligns across 9 bases. The CDR3 extends over 14 amino acids. Germline values: CDR1 MNHEY, CDR2 SMNVEV (reference sequence). V trimming: 3 bases; J trimming: 5 bases; junction bases outside the gene matches: 5. DNA for the CDR3: TGTGCCAGCAGTTTGGACAGGGGATACGACGAGCAGTACTTC. This sequence encodes CASSLDRGYDEQYF.